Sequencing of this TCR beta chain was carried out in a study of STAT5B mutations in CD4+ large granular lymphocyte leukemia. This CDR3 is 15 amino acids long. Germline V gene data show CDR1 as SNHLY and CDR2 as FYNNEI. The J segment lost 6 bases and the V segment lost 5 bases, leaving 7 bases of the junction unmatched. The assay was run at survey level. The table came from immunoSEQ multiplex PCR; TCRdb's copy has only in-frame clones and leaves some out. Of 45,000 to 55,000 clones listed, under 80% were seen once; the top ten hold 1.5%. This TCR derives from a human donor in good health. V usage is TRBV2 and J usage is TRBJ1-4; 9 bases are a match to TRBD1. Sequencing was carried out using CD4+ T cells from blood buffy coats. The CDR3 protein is CASSHRDRADEKLFF. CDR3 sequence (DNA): TGTGCCAGCAGTCATCGGGACAGGGCGGATGAAAAACTGTTTTTT.